The 14 T cell receptor beta chains below were found in one sample sequenced in a study of response to subunit inactivated influenza vaccine. TCRdb independently ran MiXCR on the RT-PCR reads; one entry per CDR3 protein. Of around 570,000 distinct CDR3 sequences in the sample, around 8% are singletons; the top ten hold 10% to 15%. The source was PBMCs from blood, collected around 25 months after vaccination. The receptors originated from a man aged 50 to 75 who received an inactivated influenza vaccine.

This clonotype was detected only a few times. The V gene is TRBV11-2, the J gene TRBJ1-2, with a weak D call TRBD1 (6 bases). The germline CDR1 and CDR2 sequences are SGHAT and FQNNGV. Trimming pared 5 bases from V and 4 bases from J, leaving 11 bases between. The CDR3 covers 13 residues. In DNA form, the CDR3 reads TGTGCCAGCAGCCCAGTGACAGGCTATGGCTACACCTTC. Its translation is CASSPVTGYGYTF.

This clonotype showed up just a few times. This chain links TRBV12-3 or TRBV12-4 with TRBJ2-7; D is unclear. This CDR3 comprises 13 residues. V was pared by 8 bases and J by 4 bases, with 15 bases between. The CDR3 region has the DNA TGTGCCAGCTCGGGCGGCAACAGTTACGAGCAGTACTTC. Protein: CASSGGNSYEQYF.

There are a few counts of this clonotype. The rearrangement uses TRBV2 and TRBJ2-7, with TRBD1 identical over 10 bases. The germline V gene has CDR1 SNHLY and CDR2 FYNNEI. This CDR3 is 13 amino acids long. The V segment lost 7 bases and the J segment 5 bases; nucleotides outside the gene matches: 5. The CDR3 DNA reads TGTGCCAGCAAGCGGGACAGGGGTCACGAGCAGTACTTC. Its protein product is CASKRDRGHEQYF.

On this clonotype: Since the CDR3 does not end with the conserved phenylalanine or tryptophan, this likely comes from a read error. This chain uses TRBV7-8 with TRBJ1-5; a possible D gene is TRBD1 (5 bases). Trimming removed 1 base at V and 9 bases at J, with 10 bases between. Germline V lookup: CDR1 SGHVS, CDR2 FQNEAQ. The CDR3 totals 13 residues. CDR3 protein: CASSLESGTPQHL. CDR3 coding DNA: TGTGCCAGCAGCTTAGAATCGGGGACGCCCCAGCATTTG.

The chain carries TRBV10-3 and TRBJ2-1, with TRBD2 matching 14 bases. The CDR3 sequence is 13 residues long. Unmatched junction bases numbered 2, after V lost 8 bases and J lost 8 bases. Germline CDR1 and CDR2: ENHRY and SYGVKD. This chain's CDR3 is CAIGLAGGYEQFF. The CDR3 DNA sequence: TGTGCCATCGGACTAGCGGGAGGATATGAGCAGTTCTTC.

The chain employs TRBV6-5 and TRBJ2-1, with TRBD1 matching over 11 bases. Germline V gives CDR1 MNHEY, CDR2 SVGAGI. CDR3 length equals 16 residues. V shed 1 base, J shed 6 bases, and the junction held 5 bases outside the gene matches. CDR3 amino acids: CASSYFGTGGLNEQFF. Written as DNA, the CDR3 is TGTGCCAGCAGTTACTTCGGGACAGGGGGGCTCAATGAGCAGTTCTTC.

The gene calls are TRBV18 and TRBJ2-5; 7 bases match TRBD1. The ends lost 4 bases at V and 5 bases at J; junction bases unmatched: 10. Germline-derived CDR1 and CDR2 are KGHSH and LQKENI. This CDR3 has 15 amino acids. The CDR3 reads CASSQGTDPSETQYF. In DNA form, the CDR3 reads TGTGCCAGCTCACAGGGGACAGACCCTTCTGAGACCCAGTACTTC.

This clonotype was recorded at least ten times. The rearrangement links TRBV4-1 to TRBJ2-7, with D possibly matching TRBD1 (5 bases). Trimming shortened V by 2 bases and J by 2 bases, and 10 bases separated the two germline ends. Germline lookup yields CDR1 MGHRA and CDR2 YSYEKL. The CDR3 consists of 14 residues. CDR3 DNA sequence: TGCGCCAGCAGCCAATTAGGACAAGCCTACGAGCAGTACTTC. Protein: CASSQLGQAYEQYF.

There are many counts of this clonotype. The chain is built from TRBV15 and TRBJ1-1; D might be TRBD1 (6 bases). The ends were cut back, 3 bases at V and 11 bases at J, with 16 bases in the middle. The CDR3 spans 13 residues. CDR1 is LNHNV and CDR2 is YYDKDF in the germline V gene (reference sequence). CDR3 DNA: TGTGCCACCAGCAGCCACCAGGGGAAGGGGGCTTTCTTT. Its translation is CATSSHQGKGAFF.

This clonotype was counted only a few times. The rearrangement links TRBV20-1 to TRBJ2-1, with TRBD1 matching over 8 bases. Trimming took 5 bases from V and 6 from J; bases not matched to a gene: 12. This CDR3 is 15 amino acids long. Per the germline V gene, CDR1 is DFQATT and CDR2 is SNEGSKA (reference sequence). Written as DNA, the CDR3 is TGCAGTGCTTACCTCCGGGACAGGCGAGGCAATGAGCAGTTCTTC. This encodes CSAYLRDRRGNEQFF.

There are many counts of this clonotype. The CDR3 region has the DNA TGTGCCAGCAGCCAGACAGGGGACTCTGGAAACACCATATATTTT. Amino acid sequence: CASSQTGDSGNTIYF. This chain links TRBV3-1 with TRBJ1-3; 8 positions match TRBD1. The CDR3 runs 15 residues. Germline CDR1 is LGHDT and CDR2 is YNNKEL (reference sequence). Trimming removed 3 bases from V and 0 bases from J; junction bases left unmatched: 1.

This clonotype appeared many times. V and J are TRBV6-2 or TRBV6-3 and TRBJ2-2, with TRBD2 matching 8 bases. The CDR3 covers 16 residues. Germline V lookup: CDR1 MNHEY, CDR2 SVGEGT. V lost 4 bases and J lost 5; bases outside the gene matches: 9. For the CDR3, the DNA is TGTGCCAGCAGTTCATCAGCGGGAGCCCTAACCGGGGAGCTGTTTTTT. Translated, it gives CASSSSAGALTGELFF.

This clonotype occurred a few times. The V and J genes are TRBV20-1 and TRBJ1-1, with TRBD1 as a possible D gene (6 bases). The V and J ends lost 7 bases and 2 bases respectively, with 14 bases between them. This CDR3 has 13 amino acids. Germline-derived CDR1 and CDR2 are DFQATT and SNEGSKA (reference sequence). CDR3 sequence (DNA): TGCAGTGGTGAAGGGACATTCAACACTGAAGCTTTCTTT. It specifies CSGEGTFNTEAFF.

The sample holds many counts of this clonotype. V is TRBV20-1 and J is TRBJ2-3; a possible D gene is TRBD1 (5 bases). The CDR3 has 13 amino acids. Trimming stripped 0 bases from V and 6 bases from J, with 10 bases between. Germline V gives CDR1 DFQATT, CDR2 SNEGSKA (reference sequence). CDR3 in amino acids: CSAREAGMDTQYF. The CDR3 DNA reads as TGCAGTGCTAGAGAGGCAGGGATGGATACGCAGTATTTT.